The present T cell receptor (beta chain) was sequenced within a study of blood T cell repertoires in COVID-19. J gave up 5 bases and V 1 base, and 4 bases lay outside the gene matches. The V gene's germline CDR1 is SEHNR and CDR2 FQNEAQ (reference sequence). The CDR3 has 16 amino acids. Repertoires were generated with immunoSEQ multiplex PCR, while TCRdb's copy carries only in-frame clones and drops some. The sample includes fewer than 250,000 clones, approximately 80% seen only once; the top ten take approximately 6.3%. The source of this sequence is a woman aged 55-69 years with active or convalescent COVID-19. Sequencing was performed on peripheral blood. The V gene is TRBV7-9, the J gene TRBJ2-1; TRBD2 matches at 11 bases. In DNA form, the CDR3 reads TGTGCCAGCAGCTTAGGCTCTAGCGGGAGGCACAATGAGCAGTTCTTC. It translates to CASSLGSSGRHNEQFF.